This TCR beta chain was sequenced in a study of beta chain features in type 1 diabetes. Study-wide background: Investigators examined approximately 110,000,000 sorted cells across all samples.

Overall study results and limits: Fewer junction insertions and more nucleotide deletions appeared in type 1 diabetes patients.

Reverse transcription of all isolated RNA meant that expressed TCRB transcripts were sequenced. The assay was immunoSEQ multiplex PCR, and TCRdb's table has in-frame clones only and misses some. The sample shows about 340,000 clones, roughly 8% of them seen only once. The trim removed 5 bases at V and 8 bases at J, leaving 10 bases unmatched. Germline V gives CDR1 SGHTA, CDR2 FQGNSA. The CDR3 loop spans 14 amino acids. To note about this clone: Antigen unknown.

The source material was central memory CD4+ T cells from blood. V and J are TRBV7-2 and TRBJ2-3; 7 bases map to TRBD2. This clonotype originated in a woman between 18 and 29 years old in good health. The CDR3 reads CASSPDGGRGTQYF. The CDR3 bases are TGTGCCAGCAGCCCAGACGGGGGGAGGGGTACGCAGTATTTT.